The 9 T cell receptor beta chains presented below share a single source sample, sequenced in a study of response to subunit inactivated influenza vaccine. Each CDR3 protein is one row after TCRdb ran MiXCR on the RT-PCR reads. The data contain approximately 520,000 distinct CDR3 sequences, roughly 27% of them singletons. Specimen: CD4+ T cells sorted from PBMCs, collected roughly 5 days after vaccination. The origin of the receptors is a man aged 50-60 years who received an inactivated influenza vaccine.

The chain combines TRBV9 with TRBJ2-1; possible D gene TRBD1, 6 bases. V shed 0 bases and J shed 2 bases, with 9 bases lying between them. From germline, CDR1 is SGDLS and CDR2 YYNGEE. This CDR3 contains 15 residues. This chain's CDR3 is CASSVEGTTYNEQFF. CDR3 DNA: TGTGCCAGCAGCGTAGAGGGGACAACCTACAATGAGCAGTTCTTC.

The chain joins TRBV28 to TRBJ1-1, with 7 bases identical to TRBD1. CDR1 and CDR2 (germline): MDHEN, SYDVKM. CDR3 size: 14 residues. V lost 8 bases to trimming and J lost 3 bases; unmatched junction nucleotides: 9. CDR3 coding DNA: TGTGCCAGCCGTGAAACAGGGGCCCACACTGAAGCTTTCTTT. It codes for CASRETGAHTEAFF.

The chain has TRBV12-3 or TRBV12-4 and TRBJ1-1; 9 bases match TRBD1. The CDR3 has 17 amino acids. V dropped 6 bases and J dropped 2; count of bases not matched to a gene: 13. DNA of the CDR3: TGTGCCAGCAGCCATACACAGGGGGCTGGGGAAAACACTGAAGCTTTCTTT. It is translated as CASSHTQGAGENTEAFF.

This chain joins TRBV10-3 and TRBJ1-1; D remains unclear. The V end lost 2 bases, the J end lost 1 base, and 8 bases lay between the germline ends. The CDR3 contains 14 residues. The germline gives CDR1 ENHRY, CDR2 SYGVKD. The CDR3, as DNA: TGTGCCATCAGTGAGGGGCTTCAGAACACTGAAGCTTTCTTT. Protein: CAISEGLQNTEAFF.

There are a few counts of this clonotype. The chain recombines TRBV10-1 with TRBJ1-6; D uncertain. The germline gives CDR1 WNHNN, CDR2 SYGVQD (reference sequence). V lost 3 bases, J lost 7 bases, and 7 bases lay in between. The length of the CDR3 is 13 residues. This CDR3 is CASSDRMNSPLHF. For the CDR3, the DNA is TGCGCCAGCAGTGACAGGATGAATTCACCCCTCCACTTT.

The sample holds a few counts of this clonotype. This chain joins TRBV7-2 and TRBJ1-1; D possibly corresponds to TRBD1 (6 bases). This CDR3 contains 17 residues. CDR1 is SGHTA and CDR2 is FQGNSA in the germline V gene. Trimming pared 0 bases from V and 4 bases from J, leaving 18 bases between. The CDR3 nucleotides read TGTGCCAGCAGCTTAGCGCCTCAAACAGGGCCGGGCACTGAAGCTTTCTTT. This translates into CASSLAPQTGPGTEAFF. Filled out from reference TRBV7-2 and TRBJ1-1, the complete variable domain reads GAGVSQSPSNKVTEKGKDVELRCDPISGHTALYWYRQSLGQGLEFLIYFQGNSAPDKSGLPSDRFSAERTGGSVSTLTIQRTQQEDSAVYLCASSLAPQTGPGTEAFFGQGTRLTVV.

This clonotype occurred a few times. The chain carries TRBV6-2 or TRBV6-3 and TRBJ2-7; possible D gene TRBD2, 6 bases. The CDR3 has 15 residues. Germline V gene sequence: CDR1 MNHEY, CDR2 SVGEGT. V was pared by 0 bases and J by 7 bases, with 16 bases between. The chain's CDR3 is CASSYSVGTGWEQYF. Here the CDR3 DNA reads TGTGCCAGCAGTTACTCGGTCGGGACTGGATGGGAGCAGTACTTC.

The chain combines TRBV20-1 with TRBJ2-1, with 9 bases matching TRBD2. J was trimmed by 7 bases and V by 6 bases; bases with no gene match: 16. Germline lookup yields CDR1 DFQATT and CDR2 SNEGSKA (reference sequence). The CDR3 consists of 16 residues. DNA of the CDR3: TGCAGTGCACCTCGCGGGGGGGTGTTGGGTAGGAATGAGCAGTTCTTC. It is translated as CSAPRGGVLGRNEQFF.

V gene TRBV12-3 or TRBV12-4 combines with J gene TRBJ1-4; possibly TRBD1 for D (6 bases). V lost 5 bases and J lost 8, with 12 bases in between. The CDR3 is 13 amino acids. CDR3 in amino acids: CASSRRGREKLFF. The CDR3 nucleotides read TGTGCCAGCAGTCGCAGGGGACGGGAAAAACTGTTTTTT.